A single sample gave rise to the 13 T cell receptor beta chains below, sequenced in a study of CD8 T cells in Susac syndrome. It was with random hexamers that roughly 0.5 to 1 ug RNA was reverse transcribed. From the immunoSEQ multiplex PCR reads, TCRdb called clonotypes with MiXCR, one entry per CDR3 protein. The table has approximately 150,000 distinct CDR3 sequences, approximately 94% seen once. Sequencing was carried out using CD4+ T cells from PBMCs. The origin of the receptors is a human donor with multiple sclerosis.

This sequence joins TRBV6-2 or TRBV6-3 and TRBJ2-5; weak D call: TRBD2 (6 bases). CDR1 is MNHEY and CDR2 is SVGEGT in the germline V gene. The V and J ends lost 8 bases and 1 base respectively, with 20 bases between them. This CDR3 region has 16 residues. In DNA, the CDR3 is TGTGCCAGCCGGTCTCCGACTAGGGCGAGCCAAGAGACCCAGTACTTC. As protein: CASRSPTRASQETQYF.

This clonotype came up a few times. The chain couples TRBV6-6 to TRBJ1-1; D is unresolved. The CDR3 loop spans 12 amino acids. The germline V and J ends were trimmed by 6 bases and 3 bases, with 8 bases remaining between them. Germline assignment: CDR1 MNHNY and CDR2 SVGAGI (reference sequence). The CDR3 coding sequence is TGTGCCAGCAGCTTATCTGACACTGAAGCTTTCTTT. Residues: CASSLSDTEAFF.

This chain uses TRBV27 with TRBJ2-3; 9 nucleotides agree with TRBD2. CDR1 and CDR2 (germline): MNHEY, SMNVEV (reference sequence). The CDR3 covers 17 residues. V was clipped by 7 bases and J by 0 bases; unmatched bases: 11. As DNA, the CDR3 is TGTGCCAGCAAAAAGCGGGAGGCCCTCTTTAGCACAGATACGCAGTATTTT. Translation gives CASKKREALFSTDTQYF.

The chain combines TRBV18 with TRBJ2-5, with 7 bases fitting TRBD1. CDR3 length: 14 residues. Germline V gives CDR1 KGHSH, CDR2 LQKENI. Germline trimming cut 5 bases from V and 3 bases from J; bases unmatched to any gene: 6. CDR3 sequence: CASSTGTDKETQYF. Here the CDR3 DNA reads TGTGCCAGCTCAACCGGGACAGACAAAGAGACCCAGTACTTC.

This chain links TRBV10-2 with TRBJ1-1; 8 nucleotides align to TRBD1. J was trimmed by 3 bases and V by 6 bases; bases with no gene match: 9. There are 15 residues in the CDR3. The germline gives CDR1 WSHSY, CDR2 SAAADI. DNA of the CDR3: TGCGCCAGCAGAATTACAGGGGGATCGGACACTGAAGCTTTCTTT. Its translation: CASRITGGSDTEAFF.

The V call is TRBV18, the J call TRBJ2-3; TRBD1 matches at 7 bases. The CDR3 is 16 residues long. J gave up 0 bases and V 6 bases, and 9 bases lay outside the gene matches. Germline values: CDR1 KGHSH, CDR2 LQKENI. CDR3 bases: TGTGCCAGCTCCCGGGCCCGGGACAGTAGCACAGATACGCAGTATTTT. Translated, it gives CASSRARDSSTDTQYF. The full variable domain, in which reference TRBV18 and TRBJ2-3 provide the parts outside the CDR3, is NAGVMQNPRHLVRRRGQEARLRCSPMKGHSHVYWYRQLPEEGLKFMVYLQKENIIDESGMPKERFSAEFPKEGPSILRIQQVVRGDSAAYFCASSRARDSSTDTQYFGPGTRLTVL.

The chain couples TRBV24-1 to TRBJ2-1; D unresolved. Deletions cut 0 bases from V and 8 bases from J, with 16 bases between. Germline CDR1 is KGHDR and CDR2 is SFDVKD. CDR3 length equals 16 residues. The CDR3 spells CATSDLRNSLIDEQFF. The CDR3 DNA sequence: TGTGCCACCAGTGATTTGCGGAACAGCCTGATCGATGAGCAGTTCTTC.

The DNA for the CDR3 is TGTGCCAGCAGCCAAGTGCGATCAGGGGTGGACACCGGGGAGCTGTTTTTT. This codes for CASSQVRSGVDTGELFF. V and J are TRBV14 and TRBJ2-2; D may be TRBD1 (6 bases). Germline values: CDR1 SGHDN, CDR2 FVKESK. Trimming stripped 1 base from V and 3 bases from J, with 15 bases between. This CDR3 region has 17 residues. The full variable domain, in which reference TRBV14 and TRBJ2-2 provide the parts outside the CDR3, is EAGVTQFPSHSVIEKGQTVTLRCDPISGHDNLYWYRRVMGKEIKFLLHFVKESKQDESGMPNNRFLAERTGGTYSTLKVQPAELEDSGVYFCASSQVRSGVDTGELFFGEGSRLTVL.

This chain joins TRBV30 and TRBJ1-3; 8 bases match TRBD1. The CDR3 runs 14 residues. The J segment lost 4 bases and the V segment lost 1 base, leaving 3 bases of the junction unmatched. Germline lookup yields CDR1 GTSNPN and CDR2 SVGIG (reference sequence). CDR3 nucleotides: TGTGCCTGGAGTGGGACAGGGTTAGGAAACACCATATATTTT. Translating gives CAWSGTGLGNTIYF.

The chain uses TRBV3-1 and TRBJ2-5; D is perhaps TRBD2 (5 bases). Trimming left V 2 bases short and J 10 bases short, with 17 bases between. The length of the CDR3 is 14 residues. Germline V CDR1 and CDR2: LGHDT, YNNKEL (reference sequence). CDR3: CASSQISEGPFQYF. Written as DNA, the CDR3 is TGTGCCAGCAGCCAAATCTCAGAGGGCCCCTTCCAGTACTTC.

This clonotype was picked up a small number of times. CDR3 DNA sequence: TGTGCCAGCAGTTTATTGACGGGAGGCACTGAAGCTTTCTTT. Encoded protein: CASSLLTGGTEAFF. The rearrangement uses TRBV28 and TRBJ1-1; D is uncertain. V was shortened by 1 base and J by 4 bases, with 10 bases between the two germline ends. Germline assignment: CDR1 MDHEN and CDR2 SYDVKM. This CDR3 spans 14 amino acids.

The chain uses TRBV9 and TRBJ1-2; D ambiguous. This CDR3 region has 13 residues. Germline V gene lookup returns CDR1 SGDLS and CDR2 YYNGEE. Trimming shortened V by 4 bases and J by 4 bases, and 11 bases separated the two germline ends. The CDR3 here is CASSPDQAYGYTF. The CDR3 coding sequence is TGTGCCAGCAGCCCCGACCAGGCCTATGGCTACACCTTC.

The chain couples TRBV7-9 to TRBJ1-1; TRBD1 is a possible D gene (5 bases). The CDR3 is made up of 13 amino acids. Germline lookup yields CDR1 SEHNR and CDR2 FQNEAQ (reference sequence). V was clipped by 5 bases and J by 8 bases, with 15 bases between them. In DNA form, the CDR3 reads TGTGCCAGCAGCCCCGAGGGCGGGGGAGAAGCTTTCTTT. It translates to CASSPEGGGEAFF. Complete variable domain (other parts from reference TRBV7-9 and TRBJ1-1): DTGVSQNPRHKITKRGQNVTFRCDPISEHNRLYWYRQTLGQGPEFLTYFQNEAQLEKSRLLSDRFSAERPKGSFSTLEIQRTEQGDSAMYLCASSPEGGGEAFFGQGTRLTVV.